The 31 T cell receptor beta chains reported below all come from one sample, sequenced in a study of shared T cell receptors in the human thymus. Sequencing was performed with immunoSEQ multiplex PCR; in TCRdb, only in-frame clones are kept and a portion is missing. The data contain roughly 660,000 clones, roughly 90% of them singletons. In addition, the sample was reused for a study of human thymus T cells.

Sequenced material: thymocytes. The receptors originated from a boy in the first two years of life with a congenital heart defect.

This clone was counted a single time. The rearrangement uses TRBV4-1 and TRBJ2-4; a possible D gene is TRBD2 (5 bases). V was trimmed by 0 bases and J by 1 base, leaving 16 bases between them. The V gene's germline CDR1 is MGHRA and CDR2 YSYEKL. The CDR3 sequence is 18 residues long. The CDR3, as DNA: TGCGCCAGCAGCCAAGATTTGGGAGACAACCGGGCCAAAAACATTCAGTACTTC. Translated, it gives CASSQDLGDNRAKNIQYF.

CDR3 protein: CASPQSPGGQETQYF. CDR3 in DNA: TGTGCCAGCCCCCAGAGCCCGGGGGGCCAAGAGACCCAGTACTTC. The V and J genes are TRBV7-2 and TRBJ2-5; 7 bases map to TRBD2. Trimming cost V 8 bases and J 1 base; bases outside gene matches: 10. Germline V gives CDR1 SGHTA, CDR2 FQGNSA. The length of the CDR3 is 15 residues.

The J gene is TRBJ2-3, the V gene TRBV7-6, with TRBD2 matching over 9 bases. V was pared by 2 bases and J by 0 bases, with 3 bases of the junction left unmatched. The CDR3 runs 16 residues. CDR1 is SGHVS, CDR2 FNYEAQ, per germline. The CDR3, as DNA: TGTGCCAGCAGCTTACCGAGCGGGAGGAGCACAGATACGCAGTATTTT. It encodes CASSLPSGRSTDTQYF. Together with reference TRBV7-6 and TRBJ2-3, the CDR3 gives the full variable domain: GAGVSQSPRYKVTKRGQDVALRCDPISGHVSLYWYRQALGQGPEFLTYFNYEAQQDKSGLPNDRFSAERPEGSISTLTIQRTEQRDSAMYRCASSLPSGRSTDTQYFGPGTRLTVL.

This rearrangement joins TRBV27 to TRBJ2-7, with D possibly TRBD1 on 6 matching bases. This CDR3 has 15 residues. With 7 bases removed from V and 1 base from J, the gap between germline ends came to 17 bases. Per the germline V gene, CDR1 is MNHEY and CDR2 is SMNVEV (reference sequence). This CDR3 is CASTADRYGSYEQYF. CDR3 nucleotides: TGTGCCAGCACCGCGGACAGATATGGATCCTACGAGCAGTACTTC.

This rearrangement joins TRBV2 to TRBJ2-2; D may be TRBD1 (6 bases). V was clipped by 4 bases and J by 2 bases, with 11 bases between them. Germline-derived CDR1 and CDR2 are SNHLY and FYNNEI. This CDR3 comprises 15 residues. The CDR3 DNA reads as TGTGCCAGCAGTGGGGGGACATTAAACACCGGGGAGCTGTTTTTT. It codes for CASSGGTLNTGELFF.

V usage is TRBV6-5 and J usage is TRBJ2-7; a weak D match, TRBD2 (7 bases). The CDR3 is made up of 15 amino acids. V was pared by 4 bases and J by 0 bases, with 13 bases between. CDR1 and CDR2 from the germline V gene are MNHEY and SVGAGI. CDR3: CASSSVRGGSYEQYF. The CDR3 nucleotides are TGTGCCAGCAGTTCCGTGAGGGGGGGCTCCTACGAGCAGTACTTC.

The chain couples TRBV10-1 to TRBJ2-3; 11 nucleotides match TRBD1. Germline values: CDR1 WNHNN, CDR2 SYGVQD (reference sequence). This CDR3 has 16 amino acids. J was trimmed by 2 bases and V by 3 bases; bases with no gene match: 4. CDR3 region: CASSDPGQGVTDTQYF. CDR3 nucleotide sequence: TGCGCCAGCAGTGACCCGGGACAGGGGGTCACAGATACGCAGTATTTT.

J is TRBJ2-7 and V is TRBV15, with TRBD1 identical over 10 bases. Trimming cost V 5 bases and J 1 base; bases outside gene matches: 8. The CDR3 loop spans 16 amino acids. Germline V CDR1 and CDR2: LNHNV, YYDKDF (reference sequence). CDR3 amino acids: CATSLVGDRGSYEQYF. Written as DNA, the CDR3 is TGTGCCACCAGCCTCGTGGGGGACAGGGGATCCTACGAGCAGTACTTC.

In the case of this clone: This CDR3 is also generated by other DNA sequences in the sample. The genes are TRBV30 and TRBJ1-1; a possible D gene is TRBD1 (5 bases). Germline CDR1 GTSNPN, CDR2 SVGIG (reference sequence). The germline V and J ends were trimmed by 2 bases and 1 base, with 11 bases remaining between them. The CDR3 contains 14 residues. CDR3 loop: CAWSSQGRNTEAFF. The DNA of the CDR3 is TGTGCCTGGAGTTCTCAGGGCCGGAACACTGAAGCTTTCTTT.

The chain has TRBV7-2 and TRBJ2-1; 10 nucleotides line up with TRBD2. The CDR3 is 19 amino acids. Germline CDR1 and CDR2: SGHTA and FQGNSA. The J segment lost 7 bases and the V segment lost 3 bases, leaving 18 bases of the junction unmatched. This CDR3 reads CASSFWTDRTSGGENEQFF. The CDR3, as DNA: TGTGCCAGCAGCTTTTGGACGGACAGGACTAGCGGAGGGGAAAATGAGCAGTTCTTC.

This sequence joins TRBV18 and TRBJ1-4; the D gene is possibly TRBD1 (6 bases). This CDR3 spans 14 amino acids. V lost 6 bases, J lost 4 bases, and 12 bases lay in between. Germline V CDR1 and CDR2: KGHSH, LQKENI. The CDR3 coding sequence is TGTGCCAGCTCCGGGGGGCGGCGTAATGAAAAACTGTTTTTT. It specifies CASSGGRRNEKLFF. The full variable domain, rest sourced from reference TRBV18 and TRBJ1-4, is NAGVMQNPRHLVRRRGQEARLRCSPMKGHSHVYWYRQLPEEGLKFMVYLQKENIIDESGMPKERFSAEFPKEGPSILRIQQVVRGDSAAYFCASSGGRRNEKLFFGSGTQLSVL.

V gene TRBV29-1 combines with J gene TRBJ2-3; 11 positions agree with TRBD2. This CDR3 region has 14 residues. CDR1 and CDR2 (germline): SQVTM, ANQGSEA. With 4 bases clipped from V and 5 bases from J, the junction kept 5 bases outside the gene matches. The CDR3 nucleotides read TGCAGCGTTGTGGCTAGCGGGAGGCGAGATACGCAGTATTTT. It encodes CSVVASGRRDTQYF.

The chain uses TRBV18 and TRBJ2-7, with 11 bases matching TRBD2. The ends lost 2 bases at V and 4 bases at J; junction bases unmatched: 7. Germline loops: CDR1 KGHSH, CDR2 LQKENI. The CDR3 loop spans 16 amino acids. Here the CDR3 reads CASSPGGGTSGYEQYF. The DNA for the CDR3 is TGTGCCAGCTCACCAGGGGGGGGGACTAGCGGTTACGAGCAGTACTTC.

The rearrangement links TRBV27 to TRBJ2-7; 7 bases line up with TRBD2. V shed 6 bases, J shed 4 bases, and the junction held 15 bases outside the gene matches. Germline V gene lookup returns CDR1 MNHEY and CDR2 SMNVEV (reference sequence). This CDR3 is 16 amino acids long. DNA for the CDR3: TGTGCCAGCAGCCCTACGGTTGGCGGGAGTATGTACGAGCAGTACTTC. This gives the protein CASSPTVGGSMYEQYF.

Points on this clone: Sequence at one end of the junction differs from germline and may be a read error. V usage is TRBV27 and J usage is TRBJ2-7; TRBD2 matches at 8 bases. Germline V gene sequence: CDR1 MNHEY, CDR2 SMNVEV (reference sequence). The CDR3 length is 17 residues. The CDR3 nucleotides read TGTGCCAGCAGTCCGACGGGGGGGGCGGGAGATACCTACGGGCAGTACTTC. It codes for CASSPTGGAGDTYGQYF.

The chain uses TRBV5-1 and TRBJ1-1; TRBD1 agrees at 9 bases. V gave up 0 bases and J gave up 4 bases; unmatched junction bases: 4. In germline, CDR1 is SGHRS, CDR2 YFSETQ. The CDR3 extends over 15 amino acids. The CDR3 DNA sequence: TGCGCCAGCAGCTTGGGGGTGACAGGGGGCACTGAAGCTTTCTTT. This encodes CASSLGVTGGTEAFF.

This clone was seen only a few times. The chain recombines TRBV6-5 with TRBJ2-7; 7 nucleotides match TRBD1. Unmatched junction bases numbered 14, after V lost 6 bases and J lost 6 bases. Germline V gene sequence: CDR1 MNHEY, CDR2 SVGAGI. The CDR3 spans 15 residues. CDR3 in amino acids: CASSTEDSRTGEQYF. The CDR3, as DNA: TGTGCCAGCAGCACAGAGGACAGTCGGACAGGCGAGCAGTACTTC.

The V and J genes are TRBV12-2 and TRBJ2-3; TRBD2, the table's D call, lacks a check against the DNA. TRBV12-2 is given as a pseudogene. The CDR3 contains 18 residues. The CDR3 sequence is CASRSMLGLACSADTQYF. CDR3 coding DNA: TGTGCAAGTCGCTCAATGTTAGGGCTAGCGTGTTCGGCAGATACGCAGTATTTT.

V usage is TRBV4-3 and J usage is TRBJ1-2; TRBD1 matches at 8 bases. The CDR3 is 18 amino acids. Trimming at V came to 3 bases and at J to 0 bases, leaving 12 bases not matched to a gene. CDR1 is LGHNA, CDR2 YSLEER, per germline. The chain's CDR3 is CASSQGQGAKRANYGYTF. The CDR3 DNA is TGCGCCAGCAGCCAGGGGCAGGGGGCAAAACGAGCTAACTATGGCTACACCTTC.

The chain carries TRBV4-1 and TRBJ2-1; TRBD2 aligns across 14 bases. J gave up 1 base and V 3 bases, and 11 bases lay outside the gene matches. The V gene's germline CDR1 is MGHRA and CDR2 YSYEKL. This CDR3 region has 20 residues. CDR3 loop: CASSQKGTSGRRGSYNEQFF. The CDR3 region has the DNA TGCGCCAGCAGCCAGAAGGGGACTAGCGGGAGACGGGGATCCTACAATGAGCAGTTCTTC.

The rearrangement uses TRBV5-1 and TRBJ2-7; TRBD1 matches at 7 bases. The CDR3 covers 15 residues. After removal of 5 bases from V and 0 bases from J, the junction contained 8 bases not matched to a gene. CDR1 and CDR2 from the germline V gene are SGHRS and YFSETQ. The CDR3 DNA reads TGCGCCAGCAGACCCCGACAGGGAAGCTCCTACGAGCAGTACTTC. Translation: CASRPRQGSSYEQYF.

This clone was recorded once. The chain carries TRBV5-1 and TRBJ2-6; D not resolved. CDR1 SGHRS and CDR2 YFSETQ come from the germline V gene. V dropped 1 base and J dropped 0 bases, with 5 bases sitting between them. The CDR3 contains 15 residues. CDR3 protein: CASSLWSSGANVLTF. CDR3 bases: TGCGCCAGCAGCTTGTGGAGCTCTGGGGCCAACGTCCTGACTTTC.

The genes are TRBV4-1 and TRBJ1-1; no clear D gene. V shed 0 bases and J shed 1 base, with 6 bases lying between them. CDR1 MGHRA and CDR2 YSYEKL come from the germline V gene. The CDR3 has 14 residues. Written as DNA, the CDR3 is TGCGCCAGCAGCCAAGACGGCGGGAACACTGAAGCTTTCTTT. Its protein is CASSQDGGNTEAFF.

This clone was seen only once. The genes are TRBV4-3 and TRBJ2-2, with 11 bases lining up with TRBD1. The CDR3 loop spans 15 amino acids. V lost 0 bases and J lost 7; bases outside the gene matches: 1. Germline lookup yields CDR1 LGHNA and CDR2 YSLEER. The CDR3 sequence is CASSQEDRGLGELFF. CDR3 DNA: TGCGCCAGCAGCCAAGAGGACAGGGGGCTCGGGGAGCTGTTTTTT.

This sequence joins TRBV30 and TRBJ1-2, with a tentative D call TRBD1 (5 bases). This CDR3 region has 12 residues. Germline V lookup: CDR1 GTSNPN, CDR2 SVGIG (reference sequence). The CDR3 loop is CLEGGGDYGYTF. The CDR3 DNA reads TGTTTAGAGGGTGGGGGGGACTATGGCTACACCTTC. The complete variable domain, with remaining parts taken from reference TRBV30 and TRBJ1-2, reads SQTIHQWPATLVQPVGSPLSLECTVEGTSNPNLYWYRQAAGRGLQLLFYSVGIGQISSEVPQNLSASRPQDRQFILSSKKLLLSDSGFYLCLEGGGDYGYTFGSGTRLTVV.

The chain has TRBV2 and TRBJ1-1; TRBD1 matches at 7 bases. Trimming at V came to 0 bases and at J to 0 bases, leaving 4 bases not matched to a gene. The germline V gene encodes CDR1 SNHLY and CDR2 FYNNEI. CDR3 length equals 16 residues. The CDR3 DNA follows: TGTGCCAGCAGTGAAGCACGGACAGGCCTGAACACTGAAGCTTTCTTT. As protein: CASSEARTGLNTEAFF.

The chain uses TRBV9 and TRBJ1-3; weak D call: TRBD1 (5 bases). The V gene lost 3 bases and the J gene lost 7 bases, with 17 bases spanning the gap. Per the germline V gene, CDR1 is SGDLS and CDR2 is YYNGEE. The CDR3 totals 15 residues. The CDR3, as DNA: TGTGCCAGCAGCGAGAGGGGACTCCAGCCGAACACCATATATTTT. It encodes CASSERGLQPNTIYF.

J is TRBJ2-5 and V is TRBV30; 10 positions agree with TRBD2. V trimming: 2 bases; J trimming: 1 base; junction bases outside the gene matches: 10. The CDR3 contains 17 residues. Germline V gene sequence: CDR1 GTSNPN, CDR2 SVGIG (reference sequence). The CDR3 nucleotides are TGTGCCTGGAGTAGGGCTAGCGGGAGTGCGTTCCAAGAGACCCAGTACTTC. The encoded protein is CAWSRASGSAFQETQYF.

The chain uses TRBV19 and TRBJ1-1; TRBD1 matches 7 bases. V shed 1 base, J shed 3 bases, and the junction held 14 bases outside the gene matches. The CDR3 is made up of 18 amino acids. Per the germline V gene, CDR1 is LNHDA and CDR2 is SQIVND (reference sequence). The CDR3 spells CASSIALSWPTGDTEAFF. DNA of the CDR3: TGTGCCAGTAGTATAGCTCTAAGTTGGCCCACAGGGGACACTGAAGCTTTCTTT.

The DNA for the CDR3 is TGCGCCAGCAGCCGAGAACTGAGCTCCTACAATGAGCAGTTCTTC. Translation: CASSRELSSYNEQFF. The chain is built from TRBV4-3 and TRBJ2-1; D unresolved. The CDR3 length is 15 residues. Germline loops: CDR1 LGHNA, CDR2 YSLEER. The V gene lost 4 bases and the J gene lost 0 bases, with 10 bases spanning the gap.

The rearrangement links TRBV7-9 to TRBJ1-4; 8 nucleotides match TRBD1. The CDR3 sequence is 15 residues long. Germline CDR1 SEHNR, CDR2 FQNEAQ (reference sequence). The V gene end was trimmed by 5 bases and the J gene end by 4 bases; junction bases not matched to a gene: 6. The CDR3 sequence: CASSPDRGINEKLFF. The CDR3 nucleotides are TGTGCCAGCAGCCCCGACAGGGGAATTAATGAAAAACTGTTTTTT.